This entry features one T cell receptor (beta chain) sequence. This clonotype was recorded a few times. Its specific antigen is unknown. No base qualities exist here, and no much larger clone lies one base off it. The method behind the library was PCR. TCRdb records Illumina HiSeq 2500 as the sequencer. Molecular barcoding was employed in the preparation of TCR libraries, with unique molecular identifiers being used to normalize TCRbeta repertoire quantification. The public reads were quality trimmed at Q25 with fastp and then assembled into clones with MiXCR by TCRdb, keeping productive beta chains. Each CDR3 protein appears once, grouped with its most common genes and DNA. This sample lists roughly 350,000 distinct CDR3 sequences; approximately 10% were detected once. The biggest ten clones account for approximately 2.3% of the sample. This record belongs to a study of T-cell reconstitution after alpha-beta-depleted transplantation in children (dated by TCRdb to 2016 to 2018). General notes on the study: Using TCR repertoire profiling, the study followed T-cell immune reconstitution in a quantitative way in children after TCRalphabeta/CD19-depleted allogeneic hematopoietic cell transplantation.

This specimen consisted of PBMCs from the stem cell graft donor, obtained from the stem cell graft. The sequence was collected from a human donor who donated a stem cell graft to a child with acute lymphoblastic leukemia.

DNA sequence: TGTGCCAGCAGCAAGGGGGAGGCCTCCTACGAGCAGTACTTC. The translation is CASSKGEASYEQYF. The rearrangement combines TRBV13 with TRBJ2-7; the D gene is tentatively TRBD1 or TRBD2, each matching 6 bases. The germline V gene (reference sequence) supplies CDR1 PRHDT and CDR2 FYEKMQ. V and J lose 5 bases and 0 bases, and a span of 11 bases separates them. The CDR3 covers 14 residues, taking in both the cysteine and the phenylalanine. Just CDR3 DNA is preserved here, 42 bases in frame from base 1.